This T cell receptor (beta chain) was sequenced in a study of blood T cell repertoires in COVID-19. Study details: The cDNA or gDNA used as material had been derived from T cells, B-cell-depleted T cells, or PBMCs.

Data came from immunoSEQ multiplex PCR; TCRdb stores just in-frame clones and leaves some out. The sample lists approximately 100,000 clones, around 75% occurring once. This CDR3 is built from 16 residues. Per germline, CDR1 MDHEN and CDR2 SYDVKM. The ends lost 4 bases at V and 4 bases at J; junction bases unmatched: 6. V is TRBV28 and J is TRBJ1-5; 11 bases are shared with TRBD1. The receptor's source is a man in his sixties or seventies with acute or convalescent COVID-19. Sequencing used peripheral blood. CDR3 sequence: CASSWRGQGVNQPQHF. The CDR3 DNA reads TGTGCCAGCAGTTGGCGGGGACAGGGGGTTAATCAGCCCCAGCATTTT.